This T cell receptor (beta chain) came from a study of graft-versus-host responses after intestinal transplantation. For this clone: Its antigen is currently unknown.

Sequencing was performed with immunoSEQ multiplex PCR; in TCRdb, only in-frame clones are kept and a portion is missing. The sample includes 96,000 or so clones, roughly nine tenths of them seen just once. The TCR originated in a human donor who received an intestinal transplant. The input for sequencing was unstimulated CD4+ T cells sorted from spleen or lymph node cells, taken before intestinal transplant.

The CDR3 DNA is TGTGCCAGCAGCTGGGGGGGCGGGGAGACCCAGTACTTC. It yields the protein CASSWGGGETQYF. The rearrangement joins TRBV7-9 to TRBJ2-5; tentatively, D is TRBD2 (7 bases). The CDR3 length is 13 residues. Trimming took off 4 bases at V and 5 bases at J, with 11 bases between the two ends. Germline assignment: CDR1 SEHNR and CDR2 FQNEAQ (reference sequence).